Given below is one T cell receptor beta chain in context. This clonotype was observed a single time. Its antigen is unknown. No much larger clone is present one base from it, and per-base qualities are unavailable. The donors were 40 or so Caucasian individuals from Russia, aged roughly 6 to 90 years, who were systemically healthy. Roughly 9.5 milliliters of peripheral blood were drawn from each donor into EDTA-treated Vacutainer tubes. Ficoll-Paque density-gradient centrifugation was used to isolate PBMCs, with at least 7 million per sample. Total RNA was extracted from PBMCs with Trizol reagent, with at least 5 micrograms obtained per sample. Naive CD45RAhigh/CD27high T cell percentages were measured by flow cytometry on a PBMC aliquot from every donor. The library was produced with 5' RACE. The sample was run on an Illumina HiSeq 2500. A second roughly 6 to 12 cycle PCR used a sample-barcoded 5' primer and a J-beta primer mix. Each TCR beta cDNA molecule received a unique molecular identifier from a template-switch 5' adaptor carrying 12 random nucleotides. At least 3 million CDR3-containing paired-end reads were obtained from each sample. All of the RNA was converted into first-strand cDNA using the Mint cDNA synthesis kit, with a TRBC-specific oligonucleotide serving as the primer. Following uracil-DNA glycosylase treatment, a first 18-cycle PCR with universal primers M1SS and BC2_uni_R was performed on all cDNA. As for how the authors treated the data: Normalization of each sample was performed by random selection of 1 million high-quality reads, each carrying a distinct molecular identifier. Reads sharing molecular identifiers were discarded rather than binned into consensus sequences. MiTCR, run with a Q25 quality threshold and the strictest error-elimination algorithm, handled CDR3 identification, clonotype clustering and error correction. A nonparametric unseen species model with Euler transformation was used to estimate lower-bound total TCR beta diversity. The public sequencing data were trimmed at Q25 with fastp and processed into clonotypes with MiXCR by TCRdb, which kept only in-frame beta chains. A single entry per CDR3 protein holds the most common genes and DNA from its merged rows. In this record, the V and J calls reflect TCRdb's handling and not the investigators' own analysis. The sample table records about 800,000 distinct CDR3 sequences; about three fifths of these occur just once. The ten biggest clones cover around 20% of the sample.

This sample is drawn from a study of blood T cells in healthy people across ages (dated by TCRdb to 2013 to 2016). With respect to the entire study: In model experiments, roughly one uniquely barcoded TCR beta cDNA molecule per two T cells was captured by template switching. Two additional independent replicas of 1 million unique cDNA reads from the same blood draw were analyzed for two donors (one aged 18 to 29 and one aged 80 or older). To avoid experimental bias, donors of different ages were randomly spread across the sequencing lanes. The study measured age-related changes in TCR beta repertoire diversity using deep sequencing normalized with unique cDNA molecular identifiers. The donors were divided into four age groups: young (average approximately 17 years), middle-aged (approximately 39), aged (about 61) and long-lived (about 79).

Broader findings and caveats from the paper: The percentage of naive T cells measured by flow cytometry correlated strongly with observed TCR beta diversity. Conclusive comparison of naive and antigen-experienced compartments was prevented by the profiling of bulk unsorted PBMCs. Because donor CMV infection status was unknown, age-related changes in expanded clonotypes were potentially confounded. Total diversity estimates from one million sequenced T cells were considered lower bounds and underestimates. As age increased, observed TCR beta diversity per million T cells dropped in a roughly linear way, and a significant reduction was already evident by age 40. The long-lived group showed more naive CD4+ T cells, fewer expanded clones and increased TCR diversity than the aged group, suggesting age selection.

V is cut back by 6 bases and J by 2 bases, with 9 bases in the junction unmatched. Taken from cysteine to phenylalanine, the CDR3 has 15 residues. Only the CDR3 region is kept as DNA, spanning 45 bases read in frame from base 1. CDR1 SGDLS and CDR2 YYNGEE are derived from the germline V gene. The chain joins TRBV9 to TRBJ1-2; 8 junctional bases match TRBD1. Material: blood. The clonotype originates from a man aged 30 to 39 in good health. CDR3 reads: CASTPRQGLNYGYTF. The base sequence is TGTGCCAGCACGCCTAGACAGGGGTTGAACTATGGCTACACCTTC.